This TCR beta chain was sequenced during a study of cytomegalovirus exposure and HLA in healthy donors. Study outcomes and limitations: In an earlier analysis, productive rearrangement rates for most beta V segments clustered near 90% or 30%. Association of a missense DCLRE1C variant with TCR beta V- and J-gene trimming was reported in a later analysis.

Researchers ran the PCR with 60 Vbeta and 13 Jbeta primers. Under the authors' procedure: An analysis performed later counted 72 million or so unique TCR beta chains (roughly 11 million of them shared). This table comes from immunoSEQ multiplex PCR, and its TCRdb copy is limited to in-frame clones, with some not included. Clonal size and the V and J genes are those of that table, whereas D and trimming came from the DNA. The profile covers under 100,000 clones, with over 60% appearing a single time and 7% to 10% taken by the ten largest. No record was made of this donor's CMV serostatus. V was pared by 4 bases and J by 0 bases, with 13 bases between. The CDR3 has 15 amino acids. Germline assignment: CDR1 SGHTA and CDR2 FQGNSA. This clone was detected a few times. What it recognizes is unknown.

The rearrangement uses TRBV7-2 and TRBJ2-7, with D perhaps matching TRBD2 (5 bases). The TCR sequence derives from a human donor in good health. The sequencing input was PBMCs. The CDR3 DNA sequence: TGTGCCAGCAGCTCCCCGGAGCGGATCTCCTACGAGCAGTACTTC. Its protein is CASSSPERISYEQYF.